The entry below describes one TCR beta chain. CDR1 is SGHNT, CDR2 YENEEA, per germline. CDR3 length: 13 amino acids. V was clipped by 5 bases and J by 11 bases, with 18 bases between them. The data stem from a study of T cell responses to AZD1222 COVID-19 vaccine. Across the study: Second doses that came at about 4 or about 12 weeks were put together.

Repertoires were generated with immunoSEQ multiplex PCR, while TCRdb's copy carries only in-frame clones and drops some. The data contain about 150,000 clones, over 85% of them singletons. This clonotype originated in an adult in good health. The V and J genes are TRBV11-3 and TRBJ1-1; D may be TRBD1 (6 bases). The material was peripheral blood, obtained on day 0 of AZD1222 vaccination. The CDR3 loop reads CASSAVTGTRAFF. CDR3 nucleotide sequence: TGTGCCAGCAGCGCAGTCACGGGGACAAGGGCTTTCTTT.